The clone carrying this T cell receptor (beta chain) was observed a handful of times. Its target is not known. CDR3 length: 15 amino acids. After removal of 2 bases from V and 7 bases from J, the junction contained 7 bases not matched to a gene. The germline V gene encodes CDR1 ENHRY and CDR2 SYGVKD. Treatment denoted: oral pan-JAK inhibitor, 5-10 mg twice daily. Samples from alopecia areata patients were lesional scalp punch biopsies and peripheral blood. cDNA prepared by RNA extraction and subsequent reverse transcription served as the template for sequencing. Produced via immunoSEQ multiplex PCR; TCRdb's table is partial and in-frame only. The repertoire holds 150,000 to 200,000 clones, with 51% as singletons. This sample stems from a study of CD8+ T cells in alopecia areata. Overall study: Tofacitinib administration to treated patients was oral, at 5 to 10 mg twice daily.

Findings of the study overall: Tissue-resident alphabeta T cells belonging to normal skin likewise get sequenced within scalp specimens. There was only one nonresponder, so it was unclear how baseline CD8+ expansion relates to response.

The chain is built from TRBV10-3 and TRBJ2-1; TRBD1 matches at 8 bases. The material was CD8+ T cells sorted from blood, obtained around week 54, from a patient treated with tofacitinib. The TCR sequence derives from a human donor with alopecia areata. The CDR3 spells CAISEGQGIRNEQFF. CDR3 sequence (DNA): TGTGCCATCAGTGAGGGACAGGGTATAAGGAATGAGCAGTTCTTC.